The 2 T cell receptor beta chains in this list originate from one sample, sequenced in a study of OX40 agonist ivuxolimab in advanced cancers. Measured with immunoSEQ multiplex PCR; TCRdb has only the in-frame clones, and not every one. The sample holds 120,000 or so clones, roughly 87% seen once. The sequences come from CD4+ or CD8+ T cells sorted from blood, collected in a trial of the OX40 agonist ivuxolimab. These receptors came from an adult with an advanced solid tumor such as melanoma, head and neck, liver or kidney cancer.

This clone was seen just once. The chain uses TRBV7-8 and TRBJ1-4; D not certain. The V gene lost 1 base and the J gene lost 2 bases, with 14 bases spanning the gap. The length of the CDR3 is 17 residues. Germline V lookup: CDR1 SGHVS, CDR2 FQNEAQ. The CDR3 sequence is CASSLVGPLGTNEKLFF. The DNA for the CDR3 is TGTGCCAGCAGCTTAGTGGGCCCTCTGGGCACTAATGAAAAACTGTTTTTT.

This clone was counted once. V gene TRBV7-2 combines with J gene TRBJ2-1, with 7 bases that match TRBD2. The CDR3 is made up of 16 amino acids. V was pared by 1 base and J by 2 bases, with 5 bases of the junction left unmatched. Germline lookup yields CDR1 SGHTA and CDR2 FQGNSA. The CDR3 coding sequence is TGTGCCAGCAGCTTAGTGGCTAGCGGCCCCTACAATGAGCAGTTCTTC. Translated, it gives CASSLVASGPYNEQFF.